One sample yielded the 28 T cell receptor beta chains listed below, sequenced in a study of radiotherapy plus CTLA-4 blockade in lung cancer. This table comes from immunoSEQ multiplex PCR, and its TCRdb copy is limited to in-frame clones, with some not included. The sample has about 51,000 clones, around 75% seen once; the top ten hold 8.5% to 9%. Sequencing was performed on peripheral blood, taken from a patient treated with radiotherapy plus ipilimumab. These TCRs come from a human donor with non-small cell lung cancer who had a complete response to radiotherapy plus ipilimumab.

Here the CDR3 DNA reads TGTGCCAGCAGCTCAGACGGGGAGAACACTGAAGCTTTCTTT. This translates into CASSSDGENTEAFF. The chain recombines TRBV7-2 with TRBJ1-1; D uncertain. This CDR3 has 14 residues. Germline CDR1 and CDR2: SGHTA and FQGNSA. The V and J ends lost 4 bases and 1 base respectively, with 10 bases between them.

This clone was counted a few times. The chain combines TRBV10-3 with TRBJ2-7, with 11 bases aligning to TRBD2. J lost 3 bases, V lost 0 bases, and 1 base had no gene match. The CDR3 is 15 residues long. Germline CDR1 reads ENHRY; CDR2 reads SYGVKD. CDR3 sequence reads: CAISESGTSGYEQYV. The CDR3 coding sequence is TGTGCCATCAGTGAGTCGGGGACTAGCGGCTACGAGCAGTACGTC.

The chain combines TRBV5-4 with TRBJ1-2; D is unresolved. In germline, CDR1 is SGHNT, CDR2 YYREEE (reference sequence). There are 13 residues in the CDR3. Trimming took 0 bases from V and 9 from J, leaving 12 bases between them. The CDR3 region is CASSLERTVRYTF. The CDR3 DNA is TGTGCCAGCAGCTTGGAGCGGACGGTTCGCTACACCTTC.

This clone was observed a few times. V gene TRBV6-6 combines with J gene TRBJ1-2; perhaps TRBD1 as D (6 bases). Trimming removed 11 bases from V and 8 bases from J, with 15 bases in between. The CDR3 contains 11 residues. The germline gives CDR1 MNHNY, CDR2 SVGAGI (reference sequence). The CDR3 sequence is CAVHREGGYTF. DNA for the CDR3: TGTGCCGTACACAGGGAGGGCGGCTACACCTTC.

This chain uses TRBV5-4 with TRBJ2-3; 10 bases map to TRBD1. The CDR3 loop spans 17 amino acids. V lost 4 bases, J lost 0 bases, and 8 bases stayed unmatched. Per the germline V gene, CDR1 is SGHNT and CDR2 is YYREEE (reference sequence). The CDR3 DNA is TGTGCCAGCAGCCACGGGGGGACAGGGGTTAGCACAGATACGCAGTATTTT. Translated, it gives CASSHGGTGVSTDTQYF.

The chain is built from TRBV7-9 and TRBJ2-3, with 8 bases identical to TRBD1. This CDR3 has 15 residues. Germline V gene lookup returns CDR1 SEHNR and CDR2 FQNEAQ (reference sequence). J was trimmed by 3 bases and V by 4 bases; bases with no gene match: 6. CDR3 region: CASSWLQGATDTQYF. The CDR3 coding sequence is TGTGCCAGCAGCTGGCTCCAGGGGGCAACAGATACGCAGTATTTT.

This chain connects TRBV14 to TRBJ2-1, with a tentative D call TRBD2 (6 bases). The V and J ends lost 1 base and 7 bases respectively, with 14 bases between them. This CDR3 spans 15 amino acids. Per the germline V gene, CDR1 is SGHDN and CDR2 is FVKESK. Here the CDR3 reads CASSQVGRWGNEQFF. The DNA for the CDR3 is TGTGCCAGCAGCCAAGTCGGGAGATGGGGAAATGAGCAGTTCTTC.

The chain has TRBV5-1 and TRBJ2-1; 7 nucleotides align to TRBD1. Germline V gives CDR1 SGHRS, CDR2 YFSETQ. The CDR3 spans 15 residues. The ends lost 5 bases at V and 5 bases at J; junction bases unmatched: 10. The CDR3 bases are TGCGCCAGCAGGGGCGACAGGGTCAGGAACAATGAGCAGTTCTTC. The encoded protein is CASRGDRVRNNEQFF.

V usage is TRBV7-2 and J usage is TRBJ2-6; TRBD2 agrees at 9 bases. V shed 5 bases, J shed 3 bases, and the junction held 5 bases outside the gene matches. The CDR3 consists of 16 residues. Germline V gene sequence: CDR1 SGHTA, CDR2 FQGNSA. CDR3 sequence (DNA): TGTGCCAGCAGCCCTCGAGCGGGAGGTGGGGCCAACGTCCTGACTTTC. Translating gives CASSPRAGGGANVLTF.

The V gene is TRBV11-3, the J gene TRBJ1-2; 9 nucleotides match TRBD1. Germline CDR1 is SGHNT and CDR2 is YENEEA. This CDR3 has 14 amino acids. Unmatched junction bases numbered 4, after V lost 3 bases and J lost 5 bases. Here the CDR3 DNA reads TGTGCCAGCAGCTTGGGACAGGGAGGGTATGGCTACACCTTC. Its translation: CASSLGQGGYGYTF.

V and J are TRBV6-6 and TRBJ2-7, with TRBD2 matching over 7 bases. Germline CDR1 and CDR2: MNHNY and SVGAGI (reference sequence). This CDR3 has 14 amino acids. Trimming took 5 bases from V and 5 from J; bases not matched to a gene: 9. Here the CDR3 reads CASSDPLAAHEQYF. The CDR3 coding sequence is TGTGCCAGCAGTGATCCTCTAGCGGCCCACGAGCAGTACTTC.

The chain couples TRBV5-1 to TRBJ1-1; D ambiguous. This CDR3 comprises 13 residues. V was trimmed by 1 base and J by 1 base, leaving 5 bases between them. Germline V gene data show CDR1 as SGHRS and CDR2 as YFSETQ. The DNA of the CDR3 is TGCGCCAGCAGCTTGTCGAGGAACACTGAAGCTTTCTTT. It codes for CASSLSRNTEAFF.

The chain has TRBV19 and TRBJ1-1, with TRBD1 as a possible D gene (5 bases). The germline gives CDR1 LNHDA, CDR2 SQIVND (reference sequence). The CDR3 runs 14 residues. V was pared by 8 bases and J by 7 bases, with 20 bases between. The CDR3: CASATGTARGEAFF. As DNA, the CDR3 is TGTGCCAGTGCGACCGGGACTGCGAGAGGTGAAGCTTTCTTT.

The chain employs TRBV30 and TRBJ1-1; D is unclear. This CDR3 contains 13 residues. Trimming took 2 bases from V and 4 from J, leaving 11 bases between them. Germline CDR1 GTSNPN, CDR2 SVGIG (reference sequence). Here the CDR3 reads CAWSSTRFTEAFF. Here the CDR3 DNA reads TGTGCCTGGAGTTCTACCCGTTTCACTGAAGCTTTCTTT. The complete variable domain, with remaining parts taken from reference TRBV30 and TRBJ1-1, reads SQTIHQWPATLVQPVGSPLSLECTVEGTSNPNLYWYRQAAGRGLQLLFYSVGIGQISSEVPQNLSASRPQDRQFILSSKKLLLSDSGFYLCAWSSTRFTEAFFGQGTRLTVV.

The chain recombines TRBV2 with TRBJ1-2, with D maybe TRBD1 (6 bases). V was trimmed by 4 bases and J by 7 bases, leaving 16 bases between them. The CDR3 is made up of 14 amino acids. Germline V gene lookup returns CDR1 SNHLY and CDR2 FYNNEI. DNA for the CDR3: TGTGCCAGCAGTGCCTACCTGGACAGTTCTGGCTACACCTTC. Translated: CASSAYLDSSGYTF.

V is TRBV7-2 and J is TRBJ2-3; a weak D match, TRBD1 (6 bases). The CDR3 totals 14 residues. V lost 5 bases and J 0 bases, leaving 9 bases between the germline ends. Per germline, CDR1 SGHTA and CDR2 FQGNSA. The CDR3 DNA follows: TGTGCCAGCAGCCGGGACATTAGCACAGATACGCAGTATTTT. It translates to CASSRDISTDTQYF.

This clone is labeled as medium-sized. The J gene is TRBJ1-5, the V gene TRBV10-3; TRBD1 matches at 9 bases. Germline CDR1 ENHRY, CDR2 SYGVKD. The V and J ends lost 2 bases and 11 bases, in that order; junction bases with no gene match: 4. This CDR3 contains 13 residues. For the CDR3, the DNA is TGTGCCATCAGTGAGCAGACAGGGGGTTCCCAGCATTTT. Residues: CAISEQTGGSQHF.

V and J are TRBV7-2 and TRBJ1-5, with 9 bases aligning to TRBD1. V dropped 1 base and J dropped 7; count of bases not matched to a gene: 5. The CDR3 runs 15 residues. The germline gives CDR1 SGHTA, CDR2 FQGNSA. The CDR3 bases are TGTGCCAGCAGCTTAGACGCGACAGGGGGACAGCCCCAGCATTTT. Translating it yields CASSLDATGGQPQHF.

CDR3 region: CASSATGTPNTGELFF. In DNA, the CDR3 is TGTGCCAGCAGCGCAACCGGGACTCCGAACACCGGGGAGCTGTTTTTT. This rearrangement joins TRBV9 to TRBJ2-2; D perhaps matches TRBD2 (6 bases). The length of the CDR3 is 16 residues. Between the trimmed V and J ends, which lost 3 bases and 0 bases, there was a span of 12 bases. Germline V gives CDR1 SGDLS, CDR2 YYNGEE.

V gene TRBV6-1 combines with J gene TRBJ2-5, with 9 bases lining up with TRBD2. V dropped 2 bases and J dropped 2; count of bases not matched to a gene: 3. This CDR3 is 15 amino acids long. Germline CDR1 and CDR2: MNHNS and SASEGT. The CDR3 DNA reads TGTGCCAGCAGTGAATTTGCGGGGGGGCAAGAGACCCAGTACTTC. Amino acid sequence: CASSEFAGGQETQYF.

This chain joins TRBV12-5 and TRBJ2-7; TRBD2 agrees at 12 bases. The CDR3 covers 19 residues. The germline gives CDR1 LGHNT, CDR2 FRNRAP. V lost 6 bases, J lost 2 bases, and 17 bases stayed unmatched. The CDR3 nucleotides read TGTGCTAGTGGGGCAACGGACCCTTGGACTAGCGGGGATACCTACGAGCAGTACTTC. Its protein is CASGATDPWTSGDTYEQYF.

The chain has TRBV5-4 and TRBJ2-5, with D possibly matching TRBD2 (5 bases). Germline assignment: CDR1 SGHNT and CDR2 YYREEE (reference sequence). V was trimmed by 0 bases and J by 2 bases, leaving 17 bases between them. The CDR3 consists of 17 residues. The CDR3 DNA is TGTGCCAGCAGCTTGGGACTACCGGGATCTTTACAAGAGACCCAGTACTTC. This encodes CASSLGLPGSLQETQYF. The full variable domain, with the rest looked up from reference TRBV5-4 and TRBJ2-5, is ETGVTQSPTHLIKTRGQQVTLRCSSQSGHNTVSWYQQALGQGPQFIFQYYREEENGRGNFPPRFSGLQFPNYSSELNVNALELDDSALYLCASSLGLPGSLQETQYFGPGTRLLVL.

The rearrangement joins TRBV6-6 to TRBJ1-4, with a tentative D call TRBD1 (5 bases). The CDR3 consists of 14 residues. Per germline, CDR1 MNHNY and CDR2 SVGAGI (reference sequence). Trimming stripped 2 bases from V and 7 bases from J, with 11 bases between. CDR3 loop: CASSYEGQVEKLFF. CDR3 coding DNA: TGTGCCAGCAGTTACGAAGGACAAGTTGAAAAACTGTTTTTT.

The V gene is TRBV18, the J gene TRBJ1-3; D is ambiguous. V lost 3 bases to trimming and J lost 1 base, with 10 bases between them. Germline V lookup: CDR1 KGHSH, CDR2 LQKENI. The CDR3 sequence is 15 residues long. CDR3 sequence (DNA): TGTGCCAGCTCACCTAGTAGTACGTCTGGAAACACCATATATTTT. Translation gives CASSPSSTSGNTIYF.

This chain connects TRBV5-1 to TRBJ2-4, with unresolved D. V was pared by 4 bases and J by 1 base, with 9 bases between. The CDR3 runs 14 residues. The germline CDR1 and CDR2 sequences are SGHRS and YFSETQ. CDR3 DNA: TGCGCCAGCAGCCCAACGGTCGCCAAAAACATTCAGTACTTC. Translated, it gives CASSPTVAKNIQYF.

The chain links TRBV4-1 to TRBJ1-3; D possibly corresponds to TRBD1 (6 bases). CDR3 length: 15 amino acids. The germline V gene has CDR1 MGHRA and CDR2 YSYEKL. The ends were cut back, 2 bases at V and 0 bases at J, with 8 bases in the middle. CDR3 in amino acids: CASSQQGLSGNTIYF. CDR3 DNA: TGCGCCAGCAGCCAACAGGGGCTCTCTGGAAACACCATATATTTT.

The V and J genes are TRBV19 and TRBJ1-2, with D possibly matching TRBD1 (6 bases). With 0 bases removed from V and 4 bases from J, the gap between germline ends came to 9 bases. The CDR3 length is 14 residues. Germline loops: CDR1 LNHDA, CDR2 SQIVND (reference sequence). The chain's CDR3 is CASSIDGGAYGYTF. In DNA form, the CDR3 reads TGTGCCAGTAGTATAGATGGGGGGGCCTATGGCTACACCTTC.

This sequence joins TRBV2 and TRBJ2-1; 14 positions agree with TRBD2. Germline-derived CDR1 and CDR2 are SNHLY and FYNNEI. This CDR3 is built from 15 residues. V shed 6 bases, J shed 6 bases, and the junction held 4 bases outside the gene matches. This CDR3 is CASSAGTSGSNEQFF. The CDR3 bases are TGTGCCAGCAGCGCCGGGACTAGCGGGAGCAATGAGCAGTTCTTC.